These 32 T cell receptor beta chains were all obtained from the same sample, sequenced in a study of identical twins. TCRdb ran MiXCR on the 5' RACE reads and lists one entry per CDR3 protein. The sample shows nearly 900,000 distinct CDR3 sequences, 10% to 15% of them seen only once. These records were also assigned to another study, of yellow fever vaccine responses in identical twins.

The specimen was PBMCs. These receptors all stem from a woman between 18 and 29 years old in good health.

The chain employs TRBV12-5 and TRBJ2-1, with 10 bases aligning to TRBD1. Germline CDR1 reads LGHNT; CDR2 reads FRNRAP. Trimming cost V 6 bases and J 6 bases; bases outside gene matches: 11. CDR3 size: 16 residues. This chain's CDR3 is CASGRPTGGVRNEQFF. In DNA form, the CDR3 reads TGTGCTAGTGGCCGCCCGACAGGGGGCGTCCGCAATGAGCAGTTCTTC.

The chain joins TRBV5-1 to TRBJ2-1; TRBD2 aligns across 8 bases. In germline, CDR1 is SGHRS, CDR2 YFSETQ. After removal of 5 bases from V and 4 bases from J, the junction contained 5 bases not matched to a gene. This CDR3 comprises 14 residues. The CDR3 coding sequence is TGCGCCAGCAGACCAGCGGGAGAATACAATGAGCAGTTCTTC. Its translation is CASRPAGEYNEQFF.

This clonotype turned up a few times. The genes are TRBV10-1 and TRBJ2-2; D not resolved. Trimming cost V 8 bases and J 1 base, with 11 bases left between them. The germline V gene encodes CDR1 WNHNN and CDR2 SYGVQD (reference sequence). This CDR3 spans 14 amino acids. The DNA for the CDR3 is TGCGCCAGCCGCGTAGCCCTGAACACCGGGGAGCTGTTTTTT. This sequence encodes CASRVALNTGELFF.

CDR3 DNA sequence: TGCAGTGCTAGTGGACTAGCCCGCGGGGAGCTGTTTTTT. Translation: CSASGLARGELFF. V is TRBV20-1 and J is TRBJ2-2, with 8 bases lining up with TRBD2. Per the germline V gene, CDR1 is DFQATT and CDR2 is SNEGSKA (reference sequence). The CDR3 has 13 residues. The V segment lost 3 bases and the J segment 7 bases; nucleotides outside the gene matches: 4.

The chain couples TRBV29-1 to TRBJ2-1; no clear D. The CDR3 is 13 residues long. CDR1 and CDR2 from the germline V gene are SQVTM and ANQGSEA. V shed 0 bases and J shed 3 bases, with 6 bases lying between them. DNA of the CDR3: TGCAGCGTTGAAGAACTACTCTACAATGAGCAGTTCTTC. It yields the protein CSVEELLYNEQFF.

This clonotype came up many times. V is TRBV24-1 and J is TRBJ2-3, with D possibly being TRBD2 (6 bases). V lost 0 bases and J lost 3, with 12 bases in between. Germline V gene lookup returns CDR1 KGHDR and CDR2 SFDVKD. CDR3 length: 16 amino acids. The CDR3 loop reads CATSDLHFGGTDTQYF. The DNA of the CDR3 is TGTGCCACCAGTGATTTGCATTTTGGGGGGACAGATACGCAGTATTTT.

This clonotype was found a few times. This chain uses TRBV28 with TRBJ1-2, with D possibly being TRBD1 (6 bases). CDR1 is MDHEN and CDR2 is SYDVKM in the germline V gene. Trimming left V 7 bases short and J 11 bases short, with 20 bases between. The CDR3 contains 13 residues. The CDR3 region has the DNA TGTGCCAGCAAAAGACAGGCCTCGGGGCGGTACACCTTC. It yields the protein CASKRQASGRYTF.

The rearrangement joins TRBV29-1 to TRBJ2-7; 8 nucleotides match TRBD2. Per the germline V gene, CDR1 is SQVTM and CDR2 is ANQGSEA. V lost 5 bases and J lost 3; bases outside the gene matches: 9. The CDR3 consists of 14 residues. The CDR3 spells CSVKTSASGYEQYF. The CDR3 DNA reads TGCAGCGTTAAGACTAGCGCATCCGGCTACGAGCAGTACTTC.

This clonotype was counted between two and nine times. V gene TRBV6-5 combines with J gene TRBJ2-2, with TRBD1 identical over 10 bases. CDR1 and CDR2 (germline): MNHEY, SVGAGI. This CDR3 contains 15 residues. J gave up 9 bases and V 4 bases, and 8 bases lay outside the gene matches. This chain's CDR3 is CASSSSDRGDRELFF. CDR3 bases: TGTGCCAGCAGTTCCTCGGACAGGGGGGACCGGGAGCTGTTTTTT.

The CDR3 loop reads CASGQKYFPSSYEQYF. The CDR3 DNA is TGTGCCAGCGGACAAAAATACTTTCCCTCCTCCTACGAGCAGTACTTC. The J gene is TRBJ2-7, the V gene TRBV27, with D possibly matching TRBD1 (5 bases). The CDR3 has 16 residues. V gave up 8 bases and J gave up 0 bases, with 20 bases separating them. From germline, CDR1 is MNHEY and CDR2 SMNVEV (reference sequence).

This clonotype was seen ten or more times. Here the CDR3 reads CASSLPGSGNTIYF. DNA of the CDR3: TGCGCCAGCAGCCTCCCCGGGTCTGGAAACACCATATATTTT. V and J are TRBV4-1 and TRBJ1-3; D not resolved. Trimming left V 4 bases short and J 1 base short, with 8 bases between. CDR1 MGHRA and CDR2 YSYEKL come from the germline V gene. This CDR3 spans 14 amino acids.

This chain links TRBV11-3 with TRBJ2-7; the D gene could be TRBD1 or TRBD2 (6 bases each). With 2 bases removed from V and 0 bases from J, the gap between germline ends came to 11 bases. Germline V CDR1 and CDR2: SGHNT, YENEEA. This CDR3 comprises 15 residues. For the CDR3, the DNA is TGTGCCAGCAGCTTAATCTCGGGGGCCTCCTACGAGCAGTACTTC. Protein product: CASSLISGASYEQYF.

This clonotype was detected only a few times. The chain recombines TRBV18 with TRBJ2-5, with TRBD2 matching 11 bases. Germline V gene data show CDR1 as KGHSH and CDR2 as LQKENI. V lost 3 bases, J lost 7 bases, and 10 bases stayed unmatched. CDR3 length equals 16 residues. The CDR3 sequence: CASSPPGLADPRTQYF. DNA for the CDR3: TGTGCCAGCTCACCCCCGGGACTAGCGGACCCCCGGACCCAGTACTTC.

The CDR3 DNA reads TGCAGTGCTAGCCCAGGGAGCGGGGGGTACGAGCAGTACGTC. It is translated as CSASPGSGGYEQYV. The rearrangement uses TRBV20-1 and TRBJ2-7; 9 bases agree with TRBD2. J lost 4 bases, V lost 3 bases, and 7 bases had no gene match. CDR3 size: 14 residues. The germline CDR1 and CDR2 sequences are DFQATT and SNEGSKA (reference sequence).

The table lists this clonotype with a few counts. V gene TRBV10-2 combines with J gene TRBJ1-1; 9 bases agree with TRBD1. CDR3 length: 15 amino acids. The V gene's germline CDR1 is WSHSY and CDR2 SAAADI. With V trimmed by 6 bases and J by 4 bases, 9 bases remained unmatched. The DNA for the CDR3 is TGCGCCAGCAGGTCCCGGGACAGGGTCGTCACTGAAGCTTTCTTT. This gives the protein CASRSRDRVVTEAFF.

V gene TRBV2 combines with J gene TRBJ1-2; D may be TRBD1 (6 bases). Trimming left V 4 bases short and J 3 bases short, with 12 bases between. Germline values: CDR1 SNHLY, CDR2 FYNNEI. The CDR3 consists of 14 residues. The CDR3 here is CASSGQGSHYGYTF. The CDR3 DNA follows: TGTGCCAGCAGTGGGCAGGGGTCCCACTATGGCTACACCTTC.

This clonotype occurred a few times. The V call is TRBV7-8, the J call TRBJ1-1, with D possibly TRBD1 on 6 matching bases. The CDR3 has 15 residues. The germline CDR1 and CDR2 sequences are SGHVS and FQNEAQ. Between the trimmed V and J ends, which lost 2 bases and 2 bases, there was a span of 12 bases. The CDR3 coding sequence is TGTGCCAGCAGCTTACTTGAGACAGGAAACACTGAAGCTTTCTTT. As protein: CASSLLETGNTEAFF.

The CDR3 DNA sequence: TGTGCCAGCAGCCAAGAAACGGGCTCTGGGGCCAACGTCCTGACTTTC. Its protein is CASSQETGSGANVLTF. The V and J genes are TRBV14 and TRBJ2-6; D not resolved. CDR3 length: 16 residues. From germline, CDR1 is SGHDN and CDR2 FVKESK. Trimming removed 0 bases from V and 0 bases from J, with 6 bases in between.

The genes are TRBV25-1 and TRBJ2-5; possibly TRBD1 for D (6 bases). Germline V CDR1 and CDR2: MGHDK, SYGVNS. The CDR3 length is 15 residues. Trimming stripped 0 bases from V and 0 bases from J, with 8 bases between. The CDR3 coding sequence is TGTGCCAGCAGTGAATATAGGGGGAACCAAGAGACCCAGTACTTC. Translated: CASSEYRGNQETQYF.

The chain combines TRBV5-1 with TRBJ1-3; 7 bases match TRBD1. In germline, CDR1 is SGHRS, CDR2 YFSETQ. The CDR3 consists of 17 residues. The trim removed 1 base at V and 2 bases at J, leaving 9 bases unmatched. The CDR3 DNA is TGCGCCAGCAGCTTGCGGCAGGGGGAGAATCCTGGAAACACCATATATTTT. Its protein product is CASSLRQGENPGNTIYF. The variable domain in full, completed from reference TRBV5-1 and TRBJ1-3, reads KAGVTQTPRYLIKTRGQQVTLSCSPISGHRSVSWYQQTPGQGLQFLFEYFSETQRNKGNFPGRFSGRQFSNSRSEMNVSTLELGDSALYLCASSLRQGENPGNTIYFGEGSWLTVV.

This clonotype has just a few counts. DNA for the CDR3: TGTGCCAGCAGCTTTGGTCTTTCTGGGGAGTCGGCTTTCTTT. Its protein is CASSFGLSGESAFF. This chain joins TRBV7-3 and TRBJ1-1; the D is unclear. V lost 3 bases and J 11 bases, leaving 19 bases between the germline ends. The CDR3 extends over 14 amino acids. Germline V lookup: CDR1 SGHTA, CDR2 FQGTGA.

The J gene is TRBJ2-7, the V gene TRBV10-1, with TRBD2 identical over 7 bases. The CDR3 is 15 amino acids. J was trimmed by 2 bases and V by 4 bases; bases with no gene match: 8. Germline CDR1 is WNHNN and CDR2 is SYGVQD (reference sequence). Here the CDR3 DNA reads TGCGCCAGCAGTGTTTCGGCTAGCGGAGCCTACGAGCAGTACTTC. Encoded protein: CASSVSASGAYEQYF.

The DNA of the CDR3 is TGCAGTGCTTATCCCGCGACTAGCCCTAGCACAGATACGCAGTATTTT. This codes for CSAYPATSPSTDTQYF. The chain joins TRBV20-1 to TRBJ2-3; 7 bases agree with TRBD2. Looked up from germline, CDR1 is DFQATT and CDR2 is SNEGSKA (reference sequence). There are 16 residues in the CDR3. V gave up 5 bases and J gave up 0 bases; unmatched junction bases: 11.

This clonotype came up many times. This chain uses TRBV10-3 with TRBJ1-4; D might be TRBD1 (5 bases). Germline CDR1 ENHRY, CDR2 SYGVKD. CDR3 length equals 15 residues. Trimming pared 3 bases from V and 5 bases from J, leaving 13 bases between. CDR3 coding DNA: TGTGCCATCAGTGACCCTCCGGGGGGGAATGAAAAACTGTTTTTT. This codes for CAISDPPGGNEKLFF.

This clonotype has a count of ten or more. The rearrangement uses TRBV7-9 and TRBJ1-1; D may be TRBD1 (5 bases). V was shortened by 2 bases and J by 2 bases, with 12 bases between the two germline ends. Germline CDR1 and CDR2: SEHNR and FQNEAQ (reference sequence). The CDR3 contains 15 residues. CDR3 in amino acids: CASSLLEGPNTEAFF. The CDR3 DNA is TGTGCCAGCAGCTTACTGGAGGGACCAAACACTGAAGCTTTCTTT.

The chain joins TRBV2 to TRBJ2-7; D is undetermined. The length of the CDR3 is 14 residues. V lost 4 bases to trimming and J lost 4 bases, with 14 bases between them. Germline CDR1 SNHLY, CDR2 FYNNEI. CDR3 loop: CASSARAGTYEQYF. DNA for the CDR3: TGTGCCAGCAGTGCAAGGGCAGGTACATACGAGCAGTACTTC.

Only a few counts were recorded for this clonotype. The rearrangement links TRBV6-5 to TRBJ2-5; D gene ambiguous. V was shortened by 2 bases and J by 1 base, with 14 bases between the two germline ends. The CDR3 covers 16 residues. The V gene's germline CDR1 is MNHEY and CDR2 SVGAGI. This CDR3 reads CASSYRGSLPQETQYF. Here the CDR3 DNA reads TGTGCCAGCAGTTACCGTGGCAGCCTACCCCAAGAGACCCAGTACTTC.

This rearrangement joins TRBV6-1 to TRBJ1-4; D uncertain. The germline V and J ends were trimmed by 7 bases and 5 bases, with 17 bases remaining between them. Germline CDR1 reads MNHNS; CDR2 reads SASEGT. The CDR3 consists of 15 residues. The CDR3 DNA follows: TGTGCCAGCATGCGAAGGAAGAATCCCAATGAAAAACTGTTTTTT. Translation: CASMRRKNPNEKLFF.

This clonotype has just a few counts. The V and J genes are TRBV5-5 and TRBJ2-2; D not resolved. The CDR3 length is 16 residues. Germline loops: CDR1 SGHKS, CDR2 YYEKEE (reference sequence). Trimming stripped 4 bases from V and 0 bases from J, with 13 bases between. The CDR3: CASSEARAANTGELFF. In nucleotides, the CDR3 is TGTGCCAGCAGCGAGGCCCGAGCCGCGAACACCGGGGAGCTGTTTTTT.

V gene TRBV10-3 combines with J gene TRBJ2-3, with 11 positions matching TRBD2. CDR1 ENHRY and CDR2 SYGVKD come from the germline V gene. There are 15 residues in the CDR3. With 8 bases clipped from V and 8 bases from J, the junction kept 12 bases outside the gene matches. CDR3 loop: CAICPTSGEEITQYF. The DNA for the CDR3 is TGTGCCATCTGCCCGACTAGCGGGGAGGAAATTACGCAGTATTTT.

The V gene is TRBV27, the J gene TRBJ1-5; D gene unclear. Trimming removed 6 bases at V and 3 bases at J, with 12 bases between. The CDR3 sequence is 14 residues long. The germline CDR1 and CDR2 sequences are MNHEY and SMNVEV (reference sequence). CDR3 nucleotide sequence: TGTGCCAGCAGGGTCGACGCAAACAATCAGCCCCAGCATTTT. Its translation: CASRVDANNQPQHF.

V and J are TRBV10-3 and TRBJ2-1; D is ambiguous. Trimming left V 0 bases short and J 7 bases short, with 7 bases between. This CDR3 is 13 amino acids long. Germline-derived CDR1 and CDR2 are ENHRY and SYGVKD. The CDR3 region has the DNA TGTGCCATCAGTGAGTCGGATGGGAATGAGCAGTTCTTC. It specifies CAISESDGNEQFF.